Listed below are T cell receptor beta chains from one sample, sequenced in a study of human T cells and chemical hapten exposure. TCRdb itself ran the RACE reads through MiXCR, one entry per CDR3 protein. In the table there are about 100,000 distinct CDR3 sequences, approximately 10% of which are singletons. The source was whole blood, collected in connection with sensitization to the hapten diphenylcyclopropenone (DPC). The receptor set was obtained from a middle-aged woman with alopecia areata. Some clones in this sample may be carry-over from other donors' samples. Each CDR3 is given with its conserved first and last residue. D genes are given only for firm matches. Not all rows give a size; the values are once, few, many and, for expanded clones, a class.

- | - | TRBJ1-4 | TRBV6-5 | CASSYLGGRSNEKLFF | TGTGCCAGCAGTTACTTGGGGGGGCGTAGTAATGAAAAACTGTTTTTT
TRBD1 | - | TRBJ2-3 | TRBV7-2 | CASSSDRAGDTQYF | TGTGCCAGCAGCTCAGACAGGGCAGGAGATACGCAGTATTTT
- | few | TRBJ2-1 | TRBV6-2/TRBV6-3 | CASSYPHNEQFF | TGTGCCAGCAGTTACCCTCACAATGAGCAGTTCTTC
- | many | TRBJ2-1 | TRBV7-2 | CASSLIPVGSSYNEQFF | TGTGCCAGCAGCTTAATACCCGTAGGGAGCTCCTACAATGAGCAGTTCTTC
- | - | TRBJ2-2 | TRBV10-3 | CAISESRDGNTGELFF | TGTGCCATCAGTGAGTCGAGGGACGGTAACACCGGGGAGCTGTTTTTT
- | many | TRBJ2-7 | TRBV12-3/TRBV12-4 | CASSLRSPAGEQYF | TGTGCCAGCAGTTTGAGAAGCCCCGCCGGCGAGCAGTACTTC
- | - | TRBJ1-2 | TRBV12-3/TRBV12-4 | CASTLEGSGGYTF | TGTGCCAGCACCCTGGAGGGCTCGGGGGGCTACACCTTC
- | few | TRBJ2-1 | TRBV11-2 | CASSPARVAEEQFF | TGTGCCAGCAGCCCTGCCCGTGTAGCGGAAGAGCAGTTCTTC
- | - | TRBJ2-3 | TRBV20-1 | CSARDGGTTQYF | TGCAGTGCTAGAGATGGGGGGACAACGCAGTATTTT
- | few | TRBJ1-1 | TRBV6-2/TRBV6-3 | CAKLGTEAFF | TGTGCCAAACTGGGGACTGAAGCTTTCTTT
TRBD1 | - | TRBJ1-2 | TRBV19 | CASSRGQQYGYTF | TGTGCCAGTAGTCGGGGACAGCAATATGGCTACACCTTC
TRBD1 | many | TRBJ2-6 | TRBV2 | CASSGDRPSGANVLTF | TGTGCCAGCAGTGGGGACAGACCCTCTGGGGCCAACGTCCTGACTTTC
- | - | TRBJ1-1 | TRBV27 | CASSFARGSEAFF | TGTGCCAGCAGTTTTGCCAGGGGCTCTGAAGCTTTCTTT
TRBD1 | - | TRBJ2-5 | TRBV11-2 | CASSERDRGSETQYF | TGTGCCAGCAGCGAGAGGGACAGGGGGTCCGAGACCCAGTACTTC
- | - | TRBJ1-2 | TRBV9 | CASSVEGTGRTGYTF | TGTGCCAGCAGCGTAGAAGGTACAGGGAGAACGGGCTACACCTTC
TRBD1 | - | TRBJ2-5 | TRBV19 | CASSARTGGETQYF | TGTGCCAGTAGTGCCAGGACAGGGGGTGAGACCCAGTACTTC
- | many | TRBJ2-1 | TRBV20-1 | CSALRSEQFF | TGCAGTGCCTTAAGAAGTGAGCAGTTCTTC
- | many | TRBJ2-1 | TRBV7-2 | CASSSLERHEQFF | TGTGCCAGCAGCTCTCTCGAAAGGCATGAGCAGTTCTTC
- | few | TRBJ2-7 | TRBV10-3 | CAISDPSTVGASYEQYF | TGTGCCATCAGTGATCCCTCGACCGTTGGGGCCTCCTACGAGCAGTACTTC
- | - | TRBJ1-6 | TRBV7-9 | CASSSSSYNSPLHF | TGTGCCAGCAGCTCTAGCTCCTATAATTCACCCCTCCACTTT
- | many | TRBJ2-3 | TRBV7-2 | CASSLENTQYF | TGTGCCAGCAGCTTAGAAAATACGCAGTATTTT
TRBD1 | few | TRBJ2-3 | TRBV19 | CASRTPQGSTDTQYF | TGTGCCAGTAGGACGCCACAGGGGAGCACAGATACGCAGTATTTT
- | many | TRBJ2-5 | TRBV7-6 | CASSPRGREPQETQYF | TGTGCCAGCAGCCCGAGGGGACGGGAACCCCAAGAGACCCAGTACTTC
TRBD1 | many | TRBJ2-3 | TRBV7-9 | CASSLAGTASTDTQYF | TGTGCCAGCAGCTTAGCCGGGACAGCTAGCACAGATACGCAGTATTTT
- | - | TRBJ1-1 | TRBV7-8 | CASSLYSSNTEAFF | TGTGCCAGCAGCTTATACAGTTCGAACACTGAAGCTTTCTTT
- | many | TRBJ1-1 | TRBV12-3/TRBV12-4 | CASSSGVRTEAFF | TGTGCCAGCAGTTCCGGGGTCCGCACTGAAGCTTTCTTT
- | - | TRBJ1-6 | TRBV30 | CACPTGDLRYNSPLHF | TGTGCCTGTCCCACGGGGGACCTTCGGTATAATTCACCCCTCCACTTT
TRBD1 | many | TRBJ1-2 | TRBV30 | CAWSGGTGGGNYGYTF | TGTGCCTGGAGTGGCGGAACAGGGGGCGGAAACTATGGCTACACCTTC
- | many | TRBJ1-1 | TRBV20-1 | CSARDSSRLNTEAFF | TGCAGTGCTAGAGATAGTTCACGGCTGAACACTGAAGCTTTCTTT
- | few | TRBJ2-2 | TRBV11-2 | CASRLLAGELFF | TGTGCCAGCAGGCTTCTAGCCGGGGAGCTGTTTTTT
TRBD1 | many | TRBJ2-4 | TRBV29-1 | CSVESSGTGSRYIQYF | TGCAGCGTTGAATCGAGCGGGACAGGGAGCCGGTACATTCAGTACTTC
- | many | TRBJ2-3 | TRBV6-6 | CASGPSVEDTQYF | TGTGCCAGCGGCCCTAGCGTTGAGGATACGCAGTATTTT
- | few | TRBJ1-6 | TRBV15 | CATSRVTGNLSPLHF | TGTGCCACCAGCAGAGTTACAGGGAATCTTTCACCCCTCCACTTT
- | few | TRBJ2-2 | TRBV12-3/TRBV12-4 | CASSLGGRGGELFF | TGTGCCAGCAGTCTGGGGGGCAGGGGCGGGGAGCTGTTTTTT
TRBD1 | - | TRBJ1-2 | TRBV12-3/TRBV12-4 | CASSPGQSYGYTF | TGTGCCAGCAGTCCGGGACAGAGTTATGGCTACACCTTC
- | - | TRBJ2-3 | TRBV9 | CASSVAQGTVGDTQYF | TGTGCCAGCAGCGTAGCGCAGGGGACCGTGGGGGATACGCAGTATTTT
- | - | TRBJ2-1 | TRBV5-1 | CASSLAGQGTPGEQFF | TGCGCCAGCAGCTTGGCAGGCCAAGGCACCCCGGGGGAGCAGTTCTTC
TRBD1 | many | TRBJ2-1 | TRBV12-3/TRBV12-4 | CASSPDRGLGNEQFF | TGTGCCAGCAGCCCTGACAGGGGACTCGGCAATGAGCAGTTCTTC
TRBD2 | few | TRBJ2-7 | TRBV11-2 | CASSSLRRLAGGPGEQYF | TGTGCCAGCAGCTCCCTCCGACGACTAGCGGGAGGGCCGGGGGAGCAGTACTTC
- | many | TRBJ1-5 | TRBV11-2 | CASSLDTDISTQHF | TGTGCCAGCAGCTTAGATACAGATATCAGCACCCAGCATTTT
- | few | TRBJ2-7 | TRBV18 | CASSPMGTYEQYF | TGTGCCAGCTCACCAATGGGGACCTACGAGCAGTACTTC
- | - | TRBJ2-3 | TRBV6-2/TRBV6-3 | CASSPGLITDTQYF | TGTGCCAGCTCCCCGGGCCTCATCACAGATACGCAGTATTTT
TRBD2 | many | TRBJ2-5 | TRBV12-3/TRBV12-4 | CASRTTSETQETQYF | TGTGCCAGCAGGACGACTAGCGAGACCCAAGAGACCCAGTACTTC
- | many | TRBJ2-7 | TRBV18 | CASSPTQQGSYEQYF | TGTGCCAGCTCACCCACACAACAGGGTTCCTACGAGCAGTACTTC
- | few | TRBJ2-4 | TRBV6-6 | CASSSENIQYF | TGTGCCAGCAGTTCGGAAAACATTCAGTACTTC
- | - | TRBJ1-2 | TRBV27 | CASSFREGGLQGYTF | TGTGCCAGCAGCTTCCGGGAGGGGGGGCTCCAAGGCTACACCTTC
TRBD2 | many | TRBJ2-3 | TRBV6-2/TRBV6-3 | CASSPSSGGYDTQYF | TGTGCCAGCAGCCCCTCTAGCGGGGGGTACGATACGCAGTATTTT
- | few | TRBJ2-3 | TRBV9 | CASSAILPGATDTQYF | TGTGCCAGCAGCGCCATTCTCCCGGGAGCGACAGATACGCAGTATTTT
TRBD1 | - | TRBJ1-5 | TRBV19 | CASSVTGSFNQPQHF | TGTGCCAGTAGTGTGACAGGGAGTTTTAATCAGCCCCAGCATTTT
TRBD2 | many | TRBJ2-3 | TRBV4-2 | CASSQVSGGTDTQYF | TGTGCCAGCAGCCAAGTCAGCGGGGGGACAGATACGCAGTATTTT
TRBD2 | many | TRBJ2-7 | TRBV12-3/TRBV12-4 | CASSLPSGSSYEQYF | TGTGCCAGCAGTTTACCTAGCGGGAGCTCCTACGAGCAGTACTTC
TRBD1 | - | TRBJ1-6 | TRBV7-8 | CASSLERAGGGSPLHF | TGTGCCAGCAGCTTAGAGAGGGCAGGGGGGGGATCACCCCTCCACTTT
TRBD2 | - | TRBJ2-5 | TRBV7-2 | CASSLGITSGQETQYF | TGTGCCAGCAGCTTAGGGATTACTAGCGGCCAAGAGACCCAGTACTTC
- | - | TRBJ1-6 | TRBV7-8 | CASSIMGNSPLHF | TGTGCCAGCAGCATCATGGGGAATTCACCCCTCCACTTT
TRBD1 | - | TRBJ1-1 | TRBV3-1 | CASSQDDRGTEAFF | TGTGCCAGCAGCCAAGACGACAGGGGCACTGAAGCTTTCTTT
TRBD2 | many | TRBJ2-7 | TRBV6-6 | CASGLAGVGGGEQYF | TGTGCCAGCGGTCTAGCGGGAGTAGGGGGCGGGGAGCAGTACTTC
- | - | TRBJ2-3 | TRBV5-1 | CASSLALAASTDTQYF | TGCGCCAGCAGCTTGGCCCTAGCCGCTAGCACAGATACGCAGTATTTT